These 20 T cell receptor beta chains were all obtained from the same sample, sequenced in a study of identical twins. TCRdb reprocessed the 5' RACE reads with MiXCR, giving one entry per CDR3 protein. Among roughly 690,000 distinct CDR3 sequences listed, approximately 22% were seen once. The same data also went into a second study, on T cells expressing NK-cell markers.

Source material: PBMCs. These receptor sequences come from a woman aged 18-29 years in good health.

This clonotype was recorded many times. V and J are TRBV5-5 and TRBJ2-3, with no clear D. Germline loops: CDR1 SGHKS, CDR2 YYEKEE (reference sequence). V lost 0 bases and J 6 bases, leaving 11 bases between the germline ends. The CDR3 spans 14 residues. The CDR3 here is CASSLGETIDTQYF. The CDR3 DNA reads TGTGCCAGCAGCTTGGGCGAAACCATCGATACGCAGTATTTT.

This clonotype was observed a handful of times. The chain links TRBV29-1 to TRBJ2-5, with D perhaps TRBD2 (6 bases). This CDR3 is built from 13 residues. The V gene's germline CDR1 is SQVTM and CDR2 ANQGSEA. Deletions cut 3 bases from V and 7 bases from J, with 15 bases between. In DNA, the CDR3 is TGCAGCGTTGATTTAGGCGGGGTAGGGACCCAGTACTTC. This encodes CSVDLGGVGTQYF.

This clonotype turned up a few times. In DNA, the CDR3 is TGTGCCAGTGCGGGACAGGGGCGTAGTGAGCAGTACTTC. Protein: CASAGQGRSEQYF. The V gene is TRBV6-1, the J gene TRBJ2-7; 10 bases fit TRBD1. Germline loops: CDR1 MNHNS, CDR2 SASEGT. V lost 9 bases, J lost 7 bases, and 9 bases stayed unmatched. This CDR3 region has 13 residues.

This clonotype was detected a few times. The chain links TRBV12-3 or TRBV12-4 to TRBJ2-5; D not resolved. V was trimmed by 8 bases and J by 2 bases, leaving 6 bases between them. The CDR3 has 11 residues. The CDR3 protein is CASLSQETQYF. CDR3 nucleotide sequence: TGTGCCAGCCTATCACAAGAGACCCAGTACTTC.

This chain joins TRBV4-2 and TRBJ2-1, with TRBD2 matching 7 bases. The CDR3 has 15 residues. The V segment lost 1 base and the J segment 6 bases; nucleotides outside the gene matches: 6. Germline V CDR1 and CDR2: LGHNA, YNFKEQ. The CDR3 region has the DNA TGTGCCAGCAGCCAAGGTCTGGGGGAGGGCAATGAGCAGTTCTTC. It translates to CASSQGLGEGNEQFF.

The chain joins TRBV7-3 to TRBJ2-4; D is ambiguous. Germline lookup yields CDR1 SGHTA and CDR2 FQGTGA. This CDR3 comprises 13 residues. V was cut by 5 bases and J by 3 bases, with 8 bases left in between. In DNA form, the CDR3 reads TGTGCCAGCAGCCTTCCAAACAAAAACATTCAGTACTTC. Translation gives CASSLPNKNIQYF.

This clonotype showed up many times. The CDR3 region is CASLASGQETQYF. In nucleotides, the CDR3 is TGTGCCAGCCTGGCTAGCGGGCAAGAGACCCAGTACTTC. The chain has TRBV12-3 or TRBV12-4 and TRBJ2-5; 8 bases match TRBD2. J lost 2 bases, V lost 8 bases, and 4 bases had no gene match. This CDR3 has 13 residues.

This clonotype came up many times. CDR3: CASSLSLQREGSTQYF. CDR3 in DNA: TGCGCCAGCAGCTTGAGTTTGCAGCGGGAGGGCTCTACGCAGTATTTT. The chain combines TRBV5-1 with TRBJ2-3; 10 positions match TRBD2. This CDR3 has 16 residues. CDR1 is SGHRS, CDR2 YFSETQ, per germline. Losses at the gene ends were 1 base for V and 8 bases for J; bases not matched to a gene: 10.

This clonotype was counted at least ten times. The J gene is TRBJ2-7, the V gene TRBV27; TRBD1 matches 7 bases. Germline V gene data show CDR1 as MNHEY and CDR2 as SMNVEV (reference sequence). CDR3 length equals 14 residues. V shed 6 bases and J 7 bases; nucleotides not matched to a gene: 12. The chain's CDR3 is CASSRLGGYVEQYF. The CDR3, as DNA: TGTGCCAGCAGCCGCTTAGGGGGCTACGTAGAGCAGTACTTC.

V gene TRBV6-5 combines with J gene TRBJ2-3, with 12 bases that match TRBD2. V gave up 4 bases and J gave up 13 bases; unmatched junction bases: 12. The CDR3 loop spans 15 amino acids. CDR1 and CDR2 from the germline V gene are MNHEY and SVGAGI. The CDR3 sequence is CASSLELAGGVLEYF. The CDR3 region has the DNA TGTGCCAGCAGTTTAGAGCTAGCGGGAGGGGTCTTGGAGTATTTT.

This clonotype was observed a handful of times. The rearrangement joins TRBV12-3 or TRBV12-4 to TRBJ1-2; 7 nucleotides agree with TRBD1. V lost 6 bases to trimming and J lost 0 bases; unmatched junction nucleotides: 13. The CDR3 sequence is 17 residues long. DNA of the CDR3: TGTGCCAGCAGGCAAGACCCCCGGACAGGAGCTAACTATGGCTACACCTTC. It encodes CASRQDPRTGANYGYTF.

The CDR3 region is CASSPSLPRGTQYF. In DNA form, the CDR3 reads TGCGCCAGCAGCCCGTCTCTTCCCAGGGGTACGCAGTATTTT. The genes are TRBV5-1 and TRBJ2-3; a weak D match, TRBD1 (6 bases). Looked up from germline, CDR1 is SGHRS and CDR2 is YFSETQ. This CDR3 spans 14 amino acids. Trimming stripped 4 bases from V and 8 bases from J, with 17 bases between.

The CDR3 sequence is CATGGVGELFF. CDR3 in DNA: TGTGCCACCGGTGGGGTCGGGGAGCTGTTTTTT. This rearrangement joins TRBV15 to TRBJ2-2; no definite D call. The CDR3 contains 11 residues. With 8 bases removed from V and 7 bases from J, the gap between germline ends came to 8 bases. The germline gives CDR1 LNHNV, CDR2 YYDKDF (reference sequence). The full variable domain, in which reference TRBV15 and TRBJ2-2 provide the parts outside the CDR3, is DAMVIQNPRYQVTQFGKPVTLSCSQTLNHNVMYWYQQKSSQAPKLLFHYYDKDFNNEADTPDNFQSRRPNTSFCFLDIRSPGLGDTAMYLCATGGVGELFFGEGSRLTVL.

This clonotype was seen at least ten times. This chain joins TRBV20-1 and TRBJ2-7; D not certain. Germline V gives CDR1 DFQATT, CDR2 SNEGSKA (reference sequence). This CDR3 has 10 residues. V was shortened by 0 bases and J by 6 bases, with 3 bases between the two germline ends. The DNA for the CDR3 is TGCAGTGCTAGAGATGGCGAGCAGTACTTC. Protein product: CSARDGEQYF.

The rearrangement uses TRBV7-9 and TRBJ2-3, with TRBD2 identical over 7 bases. The CDR3 sequence is 15 residues long. The germline V gene has CDR1 SEHNR and CDR2 FQNEAQ (reference sequence). Trimming removed 4 bases from V and 0 bases from J; junction bases left unmatched: 4. CDR3 amino acids: CASSYGLDSTDTQYF. The DNA for the CDR3 is TGTGCCAGCAGCTACGGACTAGATAGCACAGATACGCAGTATTTT.

The V call is TRBV19, the J call TRBJ2-7, with 8 bases lining up with TRBD2. The CDR3 is 12 amino acids. V lost 10 bases and J lost 2; bases outside the gene matches: 4. Germline-derived CDR1 and CDR2 are LNHDA and SQIVND (reference sequence). This chain's CDR3 is CATGTRAYEQYF. The CDR3, as DNA: TGTGCCACCGGGACTAGGGCCTACGAGCAGTACTTC.

The V call is TRBV11-2, the J call TRBJ2-5; D gene unclear. CDR3 size: 13 residues. Germline CDR1 is SGHAT and CDR2 is FQNNGV. V lost 5 bases to trimming and J lost 5 bases, with 12 bases between them. DNA of the CDR3: TGTGCCAGCAGCGGCCGCGGTAGGGAGACCCAGTACTTC. Translation gives CASSGRGRETQYF.

The sample holds a few counts of this clonotype. V is TRBV12-5 and J is TRBJ1-1, with 9 positions matching TRBD1. With V trimmed by 11 bases and J by 1 base, 5 bases remained unmatched. Germline values: CDR1 LGHNT, CDR2 FRNRAP. This CDR3 has 13 amino acids. CDR3 coding DNA: TGTGCTCGACGGACAGGGGAGAACACTGAAGCTTTCTTT. It translates to CARRTGENTEAFF.

The table lists this clonotype with a few counts. The chain employs TRBV30 and TRBJ1-1; D is possibly TRBD1 (6 bases). Trimming pared 5 bases from V and 6 bases from J, leaving 13 bases between. The CDR3 loop spans 12 amino acids. The germline CDR1 and CDR2 sequences are GTSNPN and SVGIG (reference sequence). The CDR3 protein is CAWQQGWAEAFF. The CDR3 nucleotides are TGTGCCTGGCAACAGGGATGGGCTGAAGCTTTCTTT.

This clonotype was seen many times. This chain uses TRBV15 with TRBJ2-5, with 9 bases lining up with TRBD2. The J segment lost 2 bases and the V segment lost 6 bases, leaving 1 base of the junction unmatched. CDR1 and CDR2 from the germline V gene are LNHNV and YYDKDF (reference sequence). The CDR3 runs 13 residues. The CDR3 region is CATRTSGQETQYF. For the CDR3, the DNA is TGTGCCACCAGAACTAGCGGGCAAGAGACCCAGTACTTC.